This entry lists 14 T cell receptor beta chains sequenced from one sample in a study of blood T cells in healthy people across ages. Next came a second PCR, run for about 6 to 11 cycles, which used a sample-barcoded 5' primer along with a J-beta primer mix. TCRdb reanalysed the 5' RACE reads using MiXCR and keeps one entry per CDR3 protein. This sample yields 600,000 to 1,000,000 distinct CDR3 sequences, of which roughly 25% are seen a single time; 3.7% belongs to the top ten. The sample was also reused in another study, on T cells of mothers and their children.

The sequenced sample consisted of blood. The origin of the receptors is a boy aged 10-17 years in good health.

The chain carries TRBV20-1 and TRBJ2-3; D unclear. The CDR3 consists of 11 residues. Germline assignment: CDR1 DFQATT and CDR2 SNEGSKA (reference sequence). Trimming left V 6 bases short and J 4 bases short, with 8 bases between. The CDR3, as DNA: TGCAGTGCCCTCGAGGCAGATACGCAGTATTTT. Protein sequence: CSALEADTQYF.

The genes are TRBV7-8 and TRBJ1-1; D possibly corresponds to TRBD1 (6 bases). This CDR3 is built from 15 residues. Germline CDR1 SGHVS, CDR2 FQNEAQ. V gave up 8 bases and J gave up 1 base, with 17 bases separating them. CDR3 bases: TGTGCCAGCGGGGGGGTGGGACAAAAGAACACTGAAGCTTTCTTT. It translates to CASGGVGQKNTEAFF.

As for this clonotype: Compared with germline, one end of the junction differs, possibly owing to a read error. The chain uses TRBV5-1 and TRBJ2-7; 7 bases agree with TRBD2. The CDR3 runs to 14 residues. Germline values: CDR1 SGHRS, CDR2 YFSETQ. The DNA for the CDR3 is TGTGCCAGCAGCTTAGTGGGGGGGGACTACGAGCAGTACTTC. Its protein product is CASSLVGGDYEQYF.

The gene calls are TRBV18 and TRBJ2-3; D perhaps matches TRBD1 (6 bases). Germline CDR1 is KGHSH and CDR2 is LQKENI. The V end lost 2 bases, the J end lost 6 bases, and 9 bases lay between the germline ends. The CDR3 runs to 13 residues. Here the CDR3 DNA reads TGTGCCAGCTCACCAAGGCAGGGGGATACGCAGTATTTT. Translated, it gives CASSPRQGDTQYF.

A few counts support this clonotype. The chain has TRBV28 and TRBJ1-5; TRBD1 aligns across 7 bases. CDR3 length: 15 residues. V dropped 3 bases and J dropped 4; count of bases not matched to a gene: 6. The V gene's germline CDR1 is MDHEN and CDR2 SYDVKM. CDR3: CASSLEGARNQPQHF. In DNA, the CDR3 is TGTGCCAGCAGTTTGGAGGGGGCGCGGAATCAGCCCCAGCATTTT.

The genes are TRBV7-2 and TRBJ2-4; no clear D gene. Trimming shortened V by 7 bases and J by 6 bases, and 19 bases separated the two germline ends. This CDR3 has 15 residues. Germline V gene data show CDR1 as SGHTA and CDR2 as FQGNSA. CDR3 in amino acids: CASKRGGELGNIQYF. Here the CDR3 DNA reads TGTGCCAGCAAGCGAGGTGGAGAACTGGGAAACATTCAGTACTTC. Full variable domain (missing parts from reference TRBV7-2 and TRBJ2-4): GAGVSQSPSNKVTEKGKDVELRCDPISGHTALYWYRQSLGQGLEFLIYFQGNSAPDKSGLPSDRFSAERTGGSVSTLTIQRTQQEDSAVYLCASKRGGELGNIQYFGAGTRLSVL.

J is TRBJ2-1 and V is TRBV20-1, with 7 bases aligning to TRBD2. J lost 2 bases, V lost 2 bases, and 6 bases had no gene match. The V gene's germline CDR1 is DFQATT and CDR2 SNEGSKA (reference sequence). CDR3 length: 15 amino acids. The chain's CDR3 is CSARPGLVTYNEQFF. The CDR3 region has the DNA TGCAGTGCTAGACCTGGACTAGTAACCTACAATGAGCAGTTCTTC.

Only a few counts were recorded for this clonotype. This chain links TRBV5-1 with TRBJ2-1; 8 bases line up with TRBD2. The V and J ends lost 0 bases and 8 bases, in that order; junction bases with no gene match: 7. The CDR3 contains 15 residues. Germline assignment: CDR1 SGHRS and CDR2 YFSETQ. The CDR3 reads CASSLGGLERDEQFF. CDR3 nucleotides: TGCGCCAGCAGCTTGGGGGGACTAGAGAGAGATGAGCAGTTCTTC. The full variable domain, rest sourced from reference TRBV5-1 and TRBJ2-1, is KAGVTQTPRYLIKTRGQQVTLSCSPISGHRSVSWYQQTPGQGLQFLFEYFSETQRNKGNFPGRFSGRQFSNSRSEMNVSTLELGDSALYLCASSLGGLERDEQFFGPGTRLTVL.

The rearrangement uses TRBV3-1 and TRBJ2-7, with 7 bases fitting TRBD1. The ends lost 4 bases at V and 0 bases at J; junction bases unmatched: 9. The CDR3 runs 16 residues. Germline V gene sequence: CDR1 LGHDT, CDR2 YNNKEL (reference sequence). The CDR3 nucleotides are TGTGCCAGCAGCCTTAACCTCCGGGACAGCTCCTACGAGCAGTACTTC. Encoded protein: CASSLNLRDSSYEQYF.

The chain employs TRBV29-1 and TRBJ2-4; no firm D call. Germline V gives CDR1 SQVTM, CDR2 ANQGSEA. The V end was cut by 1 base, the J end by 7 bases, with 14 bases between. CDR3 length: 14 residues. The CDR3 loop reads CSVEVSGRGNIQYF. For the CDR3, the DNA is TGCAGCGTTGAAGTATCCGGGCGCGGTAACATTCAGTACTTC. Drawing the rest from reference TRBV29-1 and TRBJ2-4, the complete variable domain is SAVISQKPSRDICQRGTSLTIQCQVDSQVTMMFWYRQQPGQSLTLIATANQGSEATYESGFVIDKFPISRPNLTFSTLTVSNMSPEDSSIYLCSVEVSGRGNIQYFGAGTRLSVL.

Regarding this clonotype: The junction departs from the called germline gene at one end, perhaps through a read error. The J gene is TRBJ2-3, the V gene TRBV7-9; D might be TRBD1 (6 bases). In germline, CDR1 is SEHNR, CDR2 FQNEAQ (reference sequence). The length of the CDR3 is 15 residues. CDR3 nucleotides: TGTGCCAGCAGCCGACAGGAGGTCCGCACAGATACACAGTATTTT. Its protein product is CASSRQEVRTDTQYF.

The chain combines TRBV12-3 or TRBV12-4 with TRBJ2-5, with D perhaps matching TRBD2 (6 bases). The CDR3 covers 13 residues. V lost 6 bases and J 5 bases, leaving 13 bases between the germline ends. The CDR3 DNA is TGTGCCAGCAGAAAAACGGGAGTTGAGACCCAGTACTTC. Translated, it gives CASRKTGVETQYF.

The chain joins TRBV11-1 to TRBJ2-7; TRBD2 might be the D (5 bases). This CDR3 has 16 residues. The germline V gene encodes CDR1 SGHAT and CDR2 FQDESV (reference sequence). Trimming took off 5 bases at V and 2 bases at J, with 19 bases between the two ends. Here the CDR3 reads CASSPVLSGSPYEQYF. The CDR3 bases are TGTGCCAGCAGCCCCGTTCTGTCGGGGAGCCCCTACGAGCAGTACTTC.

The rearrangement joins TRBV6-5 to TRBJ2-2; possibly TRBD1 for D (5 bases). CDR3 length equals 15 residues. The V gene lost 2 bases and the J gene lost 3 bases, with 10 bases spanning the gap. CDR1 and CDR2 from the germline V gene are MNHEY and SVGAGI. The CDR3 is CASSYGWGHTGELFF. The CDR3 coding sequence is TGTGCCAGCAGTTACGGTTGGGGCCACACCGGGGAGCTGTTTTTT.